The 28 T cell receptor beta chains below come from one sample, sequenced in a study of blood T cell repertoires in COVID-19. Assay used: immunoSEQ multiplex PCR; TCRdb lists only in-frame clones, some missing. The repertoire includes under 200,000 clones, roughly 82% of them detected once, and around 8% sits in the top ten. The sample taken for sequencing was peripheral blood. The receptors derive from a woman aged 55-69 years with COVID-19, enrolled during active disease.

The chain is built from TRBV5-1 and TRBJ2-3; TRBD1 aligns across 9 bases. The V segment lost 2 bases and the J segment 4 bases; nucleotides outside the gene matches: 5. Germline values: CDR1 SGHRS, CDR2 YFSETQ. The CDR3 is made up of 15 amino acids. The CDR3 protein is CASSFGQGWADTQYF. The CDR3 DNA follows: TGCGCCAGCAGCTTCGGACAGGGGTGGGCAGATACGCAGTATTTT.

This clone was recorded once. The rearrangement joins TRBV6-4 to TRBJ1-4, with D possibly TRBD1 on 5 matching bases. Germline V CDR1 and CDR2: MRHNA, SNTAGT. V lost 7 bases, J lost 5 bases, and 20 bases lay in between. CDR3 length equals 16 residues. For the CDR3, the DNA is TGTGCCAGCATCAGAAGGGTCGGGGGAAGAAATGAAAAACTGTTTTTT. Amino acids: CASIRRVGGRNEKLFF.

CDR3 loop: CASSPTGKTRGYGYTF. The CDR3 nucleotides read TGTGCCAGCAGCCCGACAGGGAAGACCCGGGGTTATGGCTACACCTTC. The chain recombines TRBV7-9 with TRBJ1-2; the match to TRBD1 covers 7 bases. The CDR3 is 16 amino acids. Trimming took 5 bases from V and 5 from J; bases not matched to a gene: 14. CDR1 and CDR2 from the germline V gene are SEHNR and FQNEAQ (reference sequence).

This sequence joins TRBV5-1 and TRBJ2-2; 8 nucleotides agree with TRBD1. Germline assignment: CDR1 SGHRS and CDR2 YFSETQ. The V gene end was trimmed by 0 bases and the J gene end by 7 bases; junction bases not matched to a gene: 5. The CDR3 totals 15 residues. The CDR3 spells CASSLAQGAIGELFF. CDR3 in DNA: TGCGCCAGCAGCTTGGCCCAGGGGGCTATCGGGGAGCTGTTTTTT.

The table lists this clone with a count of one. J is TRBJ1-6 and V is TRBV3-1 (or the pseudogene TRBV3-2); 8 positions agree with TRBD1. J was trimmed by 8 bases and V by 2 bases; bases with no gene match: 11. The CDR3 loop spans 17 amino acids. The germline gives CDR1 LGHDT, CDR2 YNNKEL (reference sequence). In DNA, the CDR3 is TGTGCCAGCAGCCAATTCCGGGACATCAGGGGGCATTCACCCCTCCACTTT. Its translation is CASSQFRDIRGHSPLHF.

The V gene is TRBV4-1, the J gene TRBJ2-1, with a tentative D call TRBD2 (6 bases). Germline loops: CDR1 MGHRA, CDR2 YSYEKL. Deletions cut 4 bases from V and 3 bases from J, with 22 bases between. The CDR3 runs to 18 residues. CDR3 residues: CASSRILSGNPVYNEQFF. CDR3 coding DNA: TGCGCCAGCAGCCGGATCCTTAGCGGAAACCCCGTCTACAATGAGCAGTTCTTC.

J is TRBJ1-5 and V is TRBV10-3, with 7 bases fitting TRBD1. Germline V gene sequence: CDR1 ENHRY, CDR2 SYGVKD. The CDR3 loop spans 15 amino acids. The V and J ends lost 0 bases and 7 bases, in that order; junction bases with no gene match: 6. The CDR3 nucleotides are TGTGCCATCAGTGAGTCACAGGGGAGTGGACAGCCCCAGCATTTT. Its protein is CAISESQGSGQPQHF.

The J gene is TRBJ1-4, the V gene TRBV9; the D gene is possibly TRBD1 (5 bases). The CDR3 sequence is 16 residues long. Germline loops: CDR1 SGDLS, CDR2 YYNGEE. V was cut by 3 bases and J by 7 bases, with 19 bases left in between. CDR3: CASSETLLGVGEKLFF. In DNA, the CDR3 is TGTGCCAGCAGCGAAACCCTTTTAGGGGTTGGTGAAAAACTGTTTTTT.

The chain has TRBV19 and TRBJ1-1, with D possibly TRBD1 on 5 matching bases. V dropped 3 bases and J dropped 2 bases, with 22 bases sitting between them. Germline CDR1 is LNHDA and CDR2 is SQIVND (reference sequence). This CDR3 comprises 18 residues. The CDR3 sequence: CASSIHHKGAGSNTEAFF. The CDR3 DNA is TGTGCCAGTAGTATTCATCATAAAGGGGCAGGGTCCAACACTGAAGCTTTCTTT.

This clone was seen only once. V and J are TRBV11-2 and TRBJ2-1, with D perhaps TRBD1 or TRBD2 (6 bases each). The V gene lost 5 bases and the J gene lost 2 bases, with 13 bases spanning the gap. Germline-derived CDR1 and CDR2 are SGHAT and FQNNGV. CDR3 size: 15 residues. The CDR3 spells CASSLGGGTYNEQFF. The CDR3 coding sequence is TGTGCCAGCAGCCTAGGAGGGGGTACCTACAATGAGCAGTTCTTC.

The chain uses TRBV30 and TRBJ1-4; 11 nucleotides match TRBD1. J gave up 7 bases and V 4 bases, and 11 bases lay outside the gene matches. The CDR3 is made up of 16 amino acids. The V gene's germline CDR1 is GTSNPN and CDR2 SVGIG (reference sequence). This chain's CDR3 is CAWTTSVGTGGEKLFF. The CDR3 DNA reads TGTGCCTGGACTACAAGTGTGGGGACAGGGGGTGAAAAACTGTTTTTT.

CDR3 DNA: TGTGCCAGCAGTCGCGGGACTAGCGGATACAATGAGCAGTTCTTC. As protein: CASSRGTSGYNEQFF. The rearrangement links TRBV6-5 to TRBJ2-1; TRBD2 aligns across 11 bases. CDR3 size: 15 residues. V shed 5 bases, J shed 4 bases, and the junction held 4 bases outside the gene matches. The V gene's germline CDR1 is MNHEY and CDR2 SVGAGI.

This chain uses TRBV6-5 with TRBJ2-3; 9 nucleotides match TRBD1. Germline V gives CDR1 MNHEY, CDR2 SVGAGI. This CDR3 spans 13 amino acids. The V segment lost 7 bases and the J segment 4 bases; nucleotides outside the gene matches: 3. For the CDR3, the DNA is TGTGCCAGCATGGGACAGGGCGCAGATACGCAGTATTTT. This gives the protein CASMGQGADTQYF.

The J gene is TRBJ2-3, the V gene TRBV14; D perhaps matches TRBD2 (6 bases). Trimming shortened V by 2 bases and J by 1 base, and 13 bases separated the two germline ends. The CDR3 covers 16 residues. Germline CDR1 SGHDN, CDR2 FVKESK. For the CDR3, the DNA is TGTGCCAGCAGCCAAAGACTAGGCCCTGGCACAGATACGCAGTATTTT. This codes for CASSQRLGPGTDTQYF.

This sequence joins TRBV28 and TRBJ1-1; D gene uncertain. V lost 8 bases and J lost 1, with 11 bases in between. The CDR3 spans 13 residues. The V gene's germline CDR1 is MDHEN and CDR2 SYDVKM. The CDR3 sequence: CASGPSKNTEAFF. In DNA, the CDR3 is TGTGCCAGCGGCCCCTCAAAGAACACTGAAGCTTTCTTT.

CDR3 sequence reads: CASSLIGTGSLSGNTIYF. The CDR3 nucleotides are TGTGCCAGCAGCTTAATCGGGACAGGGAGTCTCTCTGGAAACACCATATATTTT. This chain uses TRBV7-8 with TRBJ1-3; TRBD1 agrees at 9 bases. This CDR3 is 18 amino acids long. Germline V CDR1 and CDR2: SGHVS, FQNEAQ. Unmatched junction bases numbered 8, after V lost 2 bases and J lost 0 bases.

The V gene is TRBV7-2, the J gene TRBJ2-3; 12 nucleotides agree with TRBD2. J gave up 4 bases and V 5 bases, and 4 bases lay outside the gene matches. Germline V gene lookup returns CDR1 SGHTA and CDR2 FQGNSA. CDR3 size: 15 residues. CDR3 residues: CASSKTSGSSDTQYF. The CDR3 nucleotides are TGTGCCAGCAGCAAGACTAGCGGGAGCTCAGATACGCAGTATTTT.

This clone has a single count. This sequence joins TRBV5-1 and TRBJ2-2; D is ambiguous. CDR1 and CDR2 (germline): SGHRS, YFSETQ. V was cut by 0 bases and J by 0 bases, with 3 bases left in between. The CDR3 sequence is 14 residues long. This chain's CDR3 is CASSLASNTGELFF. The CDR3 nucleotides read TGCGCCAGCAGCTTGGCCTCGAACACCGGGGAGCTGTTTTTT. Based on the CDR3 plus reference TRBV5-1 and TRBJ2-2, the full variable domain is KAGVTQTPRYLIKTRGQQVTLSCSPISGHRSVSWYQQTPGQGLQFLFEYFSETQRNKGNFPGRFSGRQFSNSRSEMNVSTLELGDSALYLCASSLASNTGELFFGEGSRLTVL.

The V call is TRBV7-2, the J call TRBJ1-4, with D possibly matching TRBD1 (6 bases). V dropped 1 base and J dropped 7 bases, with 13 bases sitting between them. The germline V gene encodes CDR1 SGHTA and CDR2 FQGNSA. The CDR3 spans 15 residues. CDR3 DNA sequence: TGTGCCAGCAGCTTAGTAACTGGGGGCGGTGAAAAACTGTTTTTT. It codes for CASSLVTGGGEKLFF.

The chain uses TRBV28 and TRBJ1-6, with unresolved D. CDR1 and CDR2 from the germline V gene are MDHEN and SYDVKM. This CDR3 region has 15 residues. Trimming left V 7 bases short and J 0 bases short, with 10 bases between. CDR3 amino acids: CASKRVASYNSPLHF. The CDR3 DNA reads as TGTGCCAGCAAGAGGGTGGCCTCCTATAATTCACCCCTCCACTTT.

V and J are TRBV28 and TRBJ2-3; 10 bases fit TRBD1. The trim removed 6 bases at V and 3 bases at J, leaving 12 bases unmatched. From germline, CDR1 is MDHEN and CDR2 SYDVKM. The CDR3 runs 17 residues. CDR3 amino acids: CASRGGLGQGKTDTQYF. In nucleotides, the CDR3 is TGTGCCAGCAGGGGAGGATTGGGACAGGGGAAGACAGATACGCAGTATTTT.

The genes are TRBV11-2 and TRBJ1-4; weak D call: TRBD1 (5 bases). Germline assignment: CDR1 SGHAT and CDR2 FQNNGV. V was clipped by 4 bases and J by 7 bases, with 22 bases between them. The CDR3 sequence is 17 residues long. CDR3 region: CASSSREILGLGEKLFF. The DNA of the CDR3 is TGTGCCAGCAGCTCACGGGAGATCTTGGGACTAGGTGAAAAACTGTTTTTT.

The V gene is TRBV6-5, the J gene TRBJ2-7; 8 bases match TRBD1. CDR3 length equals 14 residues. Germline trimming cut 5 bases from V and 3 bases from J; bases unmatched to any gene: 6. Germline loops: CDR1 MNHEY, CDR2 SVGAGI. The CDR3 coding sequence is TGTGCCAGCAGTCGGCCGGGACAGGTCTACGAGCAGTACTTC. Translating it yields CASSRPGQVYEQYF.

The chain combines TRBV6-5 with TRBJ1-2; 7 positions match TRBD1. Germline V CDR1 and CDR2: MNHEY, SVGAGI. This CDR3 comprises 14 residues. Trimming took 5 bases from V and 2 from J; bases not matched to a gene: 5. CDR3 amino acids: CASSMGQTNYGYTF. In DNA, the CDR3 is TGTGCCAGCAGTATGGGACAGACCAACTATGGCTACACCTTC.

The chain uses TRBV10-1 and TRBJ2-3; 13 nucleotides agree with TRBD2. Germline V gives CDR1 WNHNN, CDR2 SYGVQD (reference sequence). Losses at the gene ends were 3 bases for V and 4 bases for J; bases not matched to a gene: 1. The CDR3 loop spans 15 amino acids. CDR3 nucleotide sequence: TGCGCCAGCAGTGAAGGACTAGCGGGGGCAGATACGCAGTATTTT. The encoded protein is CASSEGLAGADTQYF.

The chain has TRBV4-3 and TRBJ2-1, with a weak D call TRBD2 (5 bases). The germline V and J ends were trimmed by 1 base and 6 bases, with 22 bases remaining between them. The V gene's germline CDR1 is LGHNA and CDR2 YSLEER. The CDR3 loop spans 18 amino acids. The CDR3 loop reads CASSQAVPTGVEGNEQFF. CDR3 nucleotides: TGCGCCAGCAGCCAAGCGGTTCCTACCGGGGTAGAGGGCAATGAGCAGTTCTTC.

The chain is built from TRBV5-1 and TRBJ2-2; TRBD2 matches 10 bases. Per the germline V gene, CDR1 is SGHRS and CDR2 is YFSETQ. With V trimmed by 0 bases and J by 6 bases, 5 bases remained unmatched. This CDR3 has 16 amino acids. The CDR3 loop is CASSLGPSGRAGELFF. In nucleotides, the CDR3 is TGCGCCAGCAGCTTGGGGCCTAGCGGGAGAGCCGGGGAGCTGTTTTTT. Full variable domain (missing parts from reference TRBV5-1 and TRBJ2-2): KAGVTQTPRYLIKTRGQQVTLSCSPISGHRSVSWYQQTPGQGLQFLFEYFSETQRNKGNFPGRFSGRQFSNSRSEMNVSTLELGDSALYLCASSLGPSGRAGELFFGEGSRLTVL.

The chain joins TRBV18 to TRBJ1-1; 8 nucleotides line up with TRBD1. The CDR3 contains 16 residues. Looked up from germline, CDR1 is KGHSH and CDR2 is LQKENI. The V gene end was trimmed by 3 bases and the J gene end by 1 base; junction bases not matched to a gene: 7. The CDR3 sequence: CASSPRGTGRNTEAFF. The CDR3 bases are TGTGCCAGCTCACCCCGAGGGACAGGTAGGAACACTGAAGCTTTCTTT.